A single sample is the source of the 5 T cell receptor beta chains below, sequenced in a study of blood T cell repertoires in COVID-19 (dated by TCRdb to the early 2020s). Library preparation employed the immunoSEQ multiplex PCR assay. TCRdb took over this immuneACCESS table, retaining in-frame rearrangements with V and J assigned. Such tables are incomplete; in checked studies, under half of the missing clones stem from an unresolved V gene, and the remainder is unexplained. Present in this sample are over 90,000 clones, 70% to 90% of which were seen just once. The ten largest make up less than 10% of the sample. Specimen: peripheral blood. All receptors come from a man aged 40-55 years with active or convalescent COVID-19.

The CDR3 sequence is CASSLTDRESEKLFF. Here the CDR3 DNA reads TGTGCCAGCAGTCTAACGGACAGGGAGAGTGAAAAACTGTTTTTT. The rearrangement uses TRBV28 and TRBJ1-4; TRBD1 aligns across 8 bases. The trim removed 5 bases at V and 7 bases at J, leaving 9 bases unmatched. The CDR3 loop spans 15 amino acids. Per germline, CDR1 MDHEN and CDR2 SYDVKM.

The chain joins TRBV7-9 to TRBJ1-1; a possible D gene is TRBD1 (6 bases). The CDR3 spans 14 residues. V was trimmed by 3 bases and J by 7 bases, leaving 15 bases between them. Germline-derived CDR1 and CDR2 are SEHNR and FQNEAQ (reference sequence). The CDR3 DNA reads TGTGCCAGCAGCTTTAGGACAGAATCGAATGAAGCTTTCTTT. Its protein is CASSFRTESNEAFF.

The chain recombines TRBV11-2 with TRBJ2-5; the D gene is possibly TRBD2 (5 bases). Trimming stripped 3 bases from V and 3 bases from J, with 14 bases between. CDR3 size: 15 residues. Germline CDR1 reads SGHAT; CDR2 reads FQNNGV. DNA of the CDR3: TGTGCCAGCAGCTTTGCGGGTTCGGGGAAAGAGACCCAGTACTTC. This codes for CASSFAGSGKETQYF.

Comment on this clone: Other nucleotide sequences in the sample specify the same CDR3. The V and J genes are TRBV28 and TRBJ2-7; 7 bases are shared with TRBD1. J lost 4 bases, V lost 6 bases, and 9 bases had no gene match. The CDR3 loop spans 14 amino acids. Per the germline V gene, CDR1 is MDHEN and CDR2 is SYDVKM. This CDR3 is CASRRQGVSYEQYF. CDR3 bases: TGTGCCAGCAGGCGACAGGGAGTTTCTTACGAGCAGTACTTC.

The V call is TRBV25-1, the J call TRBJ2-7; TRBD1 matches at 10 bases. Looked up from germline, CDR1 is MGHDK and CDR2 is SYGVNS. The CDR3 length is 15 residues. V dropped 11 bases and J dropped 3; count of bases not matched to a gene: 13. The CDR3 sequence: CAASTTGQGFYEQYF. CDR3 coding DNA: TGTGCCGCCTCAACGACGGGACAGGGGTTCTACGAGCAGTACTTC.